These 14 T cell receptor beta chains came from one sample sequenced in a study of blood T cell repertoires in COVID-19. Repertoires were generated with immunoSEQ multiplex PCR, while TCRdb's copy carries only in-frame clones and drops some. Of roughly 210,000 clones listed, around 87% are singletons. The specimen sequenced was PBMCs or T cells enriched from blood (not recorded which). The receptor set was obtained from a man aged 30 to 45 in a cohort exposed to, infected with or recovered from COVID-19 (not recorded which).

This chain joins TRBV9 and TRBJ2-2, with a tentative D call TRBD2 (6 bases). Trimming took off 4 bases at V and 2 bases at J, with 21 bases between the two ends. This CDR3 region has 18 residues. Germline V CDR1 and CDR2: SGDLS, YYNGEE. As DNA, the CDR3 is TGTGCCAGCAGCCCTAGATGGACCCGGGACTTAAACACCGGGGAGCTGTTTTTT. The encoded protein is CASSPRWTRDLNTGELFF.

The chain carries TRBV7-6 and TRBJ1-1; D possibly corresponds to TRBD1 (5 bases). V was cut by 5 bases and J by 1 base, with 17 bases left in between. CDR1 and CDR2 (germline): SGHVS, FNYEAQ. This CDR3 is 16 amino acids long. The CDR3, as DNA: TGTGCCAGCAGCGGGCCGGGGACTACCTGGAACACTGAAGCTTTCTTT. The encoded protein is CASSGPGTTWNTEAFF.

The CDR3: CASSLLRGFRASYNEQFF. The CDR3 nucleotides read TGTGCCAGTAGTCTATTGCGGGGTTTTAGGGCCTCCTACAATGAGCAGTTCTTC. The chain carries TRBV19 and TRBJ2-1; D might be TRBD2 (6 bases). This CDR3 contains 18 residues. V lost 5 bases, J lost 0 bases, and 20 bases lay in between. CDR1 LNHDA and CDR2 SQIVND come from the germline V gene (reference sequence). Drawing the rest from reference TRBV19 and TRBJ2-1, the complete variable domain is DGGITQSPKYLFRKEGQNVTLSCEQNLNHDAMYWYRQDPGQGLRLIYYSQIVNDFQKGDIAEGYSVSREKKESFPLTVTSAQKNPTAFYLCASSLLRGFRASYNEQFFGPGTRLTVL.

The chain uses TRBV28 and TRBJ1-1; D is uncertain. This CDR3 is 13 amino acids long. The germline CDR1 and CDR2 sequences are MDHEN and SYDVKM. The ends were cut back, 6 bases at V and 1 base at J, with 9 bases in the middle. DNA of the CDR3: TGTGCCAGCAGGCTAGGCCCGAACACTGAAGCTTTCTTT. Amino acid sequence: CASRLGPNTEAFF.

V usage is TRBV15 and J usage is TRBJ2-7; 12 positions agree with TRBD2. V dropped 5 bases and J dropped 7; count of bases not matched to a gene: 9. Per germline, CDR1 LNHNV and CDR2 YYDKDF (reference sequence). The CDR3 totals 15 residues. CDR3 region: CATSSRTSGVPEQYF. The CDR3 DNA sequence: TGTGCCACCAGCTCTCGGACTAGCGGGGTCCCAGAGCAGTACTTC.

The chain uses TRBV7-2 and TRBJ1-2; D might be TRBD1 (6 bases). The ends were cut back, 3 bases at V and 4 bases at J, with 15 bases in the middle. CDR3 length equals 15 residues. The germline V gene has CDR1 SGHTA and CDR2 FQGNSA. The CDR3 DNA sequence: TGTGCCAGCAGCTTCGGCCGGACAGTTAGCTATGGCTACACCTTC. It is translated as CASSFGRTVSYGYTF. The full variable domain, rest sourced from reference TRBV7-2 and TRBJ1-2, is GAGVSQSPSNKVTEKGKDVELRCDPISGHTALYWYRQSLGQGLEFLIYFQGNSAPDKSGLPSDRFSAERTGGSVSTLTIQRTQQEDSAVYLCASSFGRTVSYGYTFGSGTRLTVV.

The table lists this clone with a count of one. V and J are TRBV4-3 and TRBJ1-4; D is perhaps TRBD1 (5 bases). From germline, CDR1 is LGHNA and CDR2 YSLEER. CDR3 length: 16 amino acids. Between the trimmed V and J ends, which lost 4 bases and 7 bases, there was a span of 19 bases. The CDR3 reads CASSPNGDSFPEKLFF. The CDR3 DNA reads TGCGCCAGCAGCCCCAATGGGGACTCCTTTCCTGAAAAACTGTTTTTT.

CDR3 DNA sequence: TGCGCCAGCAGTCTTTACATCGTTGCCACTCCGGGCCTCGGGGGGTATGGCTACACCTTC. This translates into CASSLYIVATPGLGGYGYTF. This rearrangement joins TRBV5-1 to TRBJ1-2; tentative D call: TRBD1 (5 bases). Germline lookup yields CDR1 SGHRS and CDR2 YFSETQ. The CDR3 spans 20 residues. The V end lost 5 bases, the J end lost 5 bases, and 34 bases lay between the germline ends.

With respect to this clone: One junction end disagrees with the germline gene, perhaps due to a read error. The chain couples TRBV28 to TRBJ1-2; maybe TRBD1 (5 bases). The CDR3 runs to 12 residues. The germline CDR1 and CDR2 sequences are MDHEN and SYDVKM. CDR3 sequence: CASSSPPSTAVF. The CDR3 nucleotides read TGTGCCAGCAGTTCACCACCTTCGACAGCCGTCTTC.

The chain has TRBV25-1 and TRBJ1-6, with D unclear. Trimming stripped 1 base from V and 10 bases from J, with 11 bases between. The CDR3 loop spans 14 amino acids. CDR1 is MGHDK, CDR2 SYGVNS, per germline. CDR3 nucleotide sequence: TGTGCCAGCAGTGAATCTCGGGTGCGATCACCCCTCCACTTT. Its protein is CASSESRVRSPLHF.

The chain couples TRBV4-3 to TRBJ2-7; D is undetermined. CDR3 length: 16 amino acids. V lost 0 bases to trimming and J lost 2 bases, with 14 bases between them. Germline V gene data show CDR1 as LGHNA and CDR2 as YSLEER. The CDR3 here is CASSQEWRIATYEQYF. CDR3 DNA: TGCGCCAGCAGCCAAGAGTGGCGGATCGCAACCTACGAGCAGTACTTC.

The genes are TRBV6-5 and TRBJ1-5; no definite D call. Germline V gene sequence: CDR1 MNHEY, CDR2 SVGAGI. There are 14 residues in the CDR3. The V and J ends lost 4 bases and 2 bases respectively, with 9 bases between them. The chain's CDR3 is CASSLRAGNQPQHF. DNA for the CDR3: TGTGCCAGCAGTTTGAGGGCGGGCAATCAGCCCCAGCATTTT.

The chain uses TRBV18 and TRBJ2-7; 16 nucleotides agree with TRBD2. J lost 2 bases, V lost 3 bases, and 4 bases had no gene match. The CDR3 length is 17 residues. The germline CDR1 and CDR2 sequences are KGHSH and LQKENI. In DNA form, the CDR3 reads TGTGCCAGCTCACCCGGGACTAGCGGGAGGGAACCCTACGAGCAGTACTTC. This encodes CASSPGTSGREPYEQYF.

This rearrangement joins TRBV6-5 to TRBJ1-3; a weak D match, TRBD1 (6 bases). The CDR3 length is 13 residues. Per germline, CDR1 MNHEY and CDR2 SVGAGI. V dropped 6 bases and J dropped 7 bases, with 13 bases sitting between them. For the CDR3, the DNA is TGTGCCAGCAGCCGAGGGGGAGGGAACACCATATATTTT. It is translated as CASSRGGGNTIYF.